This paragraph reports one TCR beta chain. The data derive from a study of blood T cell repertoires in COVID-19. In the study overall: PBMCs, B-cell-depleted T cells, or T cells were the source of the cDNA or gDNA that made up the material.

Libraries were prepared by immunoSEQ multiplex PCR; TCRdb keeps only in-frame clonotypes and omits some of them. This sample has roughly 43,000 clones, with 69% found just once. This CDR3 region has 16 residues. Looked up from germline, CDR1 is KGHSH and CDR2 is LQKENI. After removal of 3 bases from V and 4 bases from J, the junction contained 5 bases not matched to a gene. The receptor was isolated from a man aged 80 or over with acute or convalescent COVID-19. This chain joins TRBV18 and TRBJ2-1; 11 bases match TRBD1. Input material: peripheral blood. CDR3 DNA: TGTGCCAGCTCACCCGGACAGGGGGCGGGGTACAATGAGCAGTTCTTC. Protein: CASSPGQGAGYNEQFF.